This paragraph reports one TCR beta chain. This sample stems from a study of blood T cell repertoires in COVID-19. Looking at the study overall: The cDNA or gDNA used as material had been derived from T cells, B-cell-depleted T cells, or PBMCs.

Sequencing was performed with immunoSEQ multiplex PCR; in TCRdb, only in-frame clones are kept and a portion is missing. The sample carries 200,000 to 250,000 clones, approximately 84% recorded once. In germline, CDR1 is MNHEY, CDR2 SVGAGI. V lost 4 bases, J lost 5 bases, and 10 bases stayed unmatched. The CDR3 extends over 15 amino acids. The sample taken for sequencing was peripheral blood. The V call is TRBV6-5, the J call TRBJ1-1, with 7 bases that match TRBD1. This clonotype was sampled from a man aged 35 to 55 with acute or convalescent COVID-19. The CDR3 nucleotides read TGTGCCAGCAGTTCCCAAACCTTACAGGGGACTGAAGCTTTCTTT. This encodes CASSSQTLQGTEAFF.